This T cell receptor (beta chain) stems from a study of blood T cells in healthy people across ages. The CDR3 covers 15 residues. CDR1 is SGHAT and CDR2 is FQNNGV in the germline V gene. Trimming removed 1 base from V and 6 bases from J, with 12 bases in between. Primed by a sample-barcoded 5' primer and a J-beta primer mix, a second PCR proceeded for 7 to 11 cycles. TCRdb reprocessed the 5' RACE reads with MiXCR, giving one entry per CDR3 protein. This table has about 970,000 distinct CDR3 sequences, just over 50% appearing once. Study-level points and caveats: A strong correlation was found between TCR beta diversity and the percentage of naive T cells.

Each individual donor underwent a draw of roughly 10 milliliters of peripheral blood. Comments on this clonotype: Its antigen is undetermined.

The material sequenced was blood. The TCR originated in a woman in her sixties or seventies in good health. The chain recombines TRBV11-2 with TRBJ1-4; unclear D gene. The CDR3 region has the DNA TGTGCCAGCAGCTTAGGGCGTGACGGGTATGAAAAACTGTTTTTT. This gives the protein CASSLGRDGYEKLFF.